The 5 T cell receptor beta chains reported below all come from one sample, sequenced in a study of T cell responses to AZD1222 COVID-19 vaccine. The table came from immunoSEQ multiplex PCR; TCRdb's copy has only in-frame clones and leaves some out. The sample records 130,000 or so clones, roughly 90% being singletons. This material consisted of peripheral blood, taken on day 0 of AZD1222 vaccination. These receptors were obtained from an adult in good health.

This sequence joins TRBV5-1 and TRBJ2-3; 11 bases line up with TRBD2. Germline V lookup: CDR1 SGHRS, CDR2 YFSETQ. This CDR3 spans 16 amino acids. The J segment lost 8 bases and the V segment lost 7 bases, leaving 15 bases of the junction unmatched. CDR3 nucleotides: TGCGCCAGCGCCAGGTCTAGCGGGAGGTCCTTCGCTACGCAGTATTTT. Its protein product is CASARSSGRSFATQYF.

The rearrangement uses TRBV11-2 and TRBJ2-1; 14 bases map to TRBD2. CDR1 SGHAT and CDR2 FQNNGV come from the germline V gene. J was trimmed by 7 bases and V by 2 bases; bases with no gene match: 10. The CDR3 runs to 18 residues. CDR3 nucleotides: TGTGCCAGCAGCTTATGGGGACTAGCGGGAGATTCGGAGAATGAGCAGTTCTTC. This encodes CASSLWGLAGDSENEQFF.

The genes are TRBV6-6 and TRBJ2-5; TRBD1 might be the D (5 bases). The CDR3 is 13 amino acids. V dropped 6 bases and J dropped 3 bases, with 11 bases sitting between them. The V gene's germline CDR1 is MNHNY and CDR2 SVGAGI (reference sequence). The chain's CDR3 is CASSPTVEETQYF. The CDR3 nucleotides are TGTGCCAGCAGCCCGACAGTCGAAGAGACCCAGTACTTC.

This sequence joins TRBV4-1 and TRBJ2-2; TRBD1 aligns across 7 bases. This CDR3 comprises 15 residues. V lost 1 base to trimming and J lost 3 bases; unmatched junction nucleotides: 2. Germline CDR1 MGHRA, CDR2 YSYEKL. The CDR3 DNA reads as TGCGCCAGCAGCCAAGGAGGGGGCTACACCGGGGAGCTGTTTTTT. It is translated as CASSQGGGYTGELFF.

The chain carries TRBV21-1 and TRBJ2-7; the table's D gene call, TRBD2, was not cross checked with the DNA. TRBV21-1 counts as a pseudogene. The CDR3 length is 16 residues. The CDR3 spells CASRMLQTSGRYEQYF. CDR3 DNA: TGTGCCAGCAGAATGTTACAGACTAGCGGGAGGTACGAGCAGTACTTC.